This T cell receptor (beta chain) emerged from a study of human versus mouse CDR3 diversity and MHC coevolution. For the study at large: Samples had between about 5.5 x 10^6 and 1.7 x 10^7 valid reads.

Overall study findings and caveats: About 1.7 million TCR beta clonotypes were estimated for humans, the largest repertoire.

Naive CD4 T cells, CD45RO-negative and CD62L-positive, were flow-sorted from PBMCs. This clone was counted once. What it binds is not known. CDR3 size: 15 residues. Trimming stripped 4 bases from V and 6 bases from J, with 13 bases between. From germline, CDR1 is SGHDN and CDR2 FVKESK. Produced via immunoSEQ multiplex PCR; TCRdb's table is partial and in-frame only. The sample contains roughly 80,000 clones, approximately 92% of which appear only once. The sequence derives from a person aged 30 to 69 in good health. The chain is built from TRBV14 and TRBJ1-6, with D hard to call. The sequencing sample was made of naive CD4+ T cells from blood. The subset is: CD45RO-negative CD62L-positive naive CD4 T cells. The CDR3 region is CASSLLTSGNSPLHF. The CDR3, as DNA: TGTGCCAGCAGCCTTCTAACCTCGGGTAATTCACCCCTCCACTTT.